Shown below are 2 T cell receptor beta chains from a single sample sequenced in a study of blood T cell repertoires in COVID-19 (dated by TCRdb to about 2020). The library was built by means of the immunoSEQ multiplex PCR assay. TCRdb provides this immuneACCESS table in a form limited to in-frame rearrangements. Some clones are lacking; in checked studies, under half of them reflect an unresolved V gene, and why the rest are absent is not known. The sample table holds about 400,000 clones, of which just over 85% were seen once. The ten most abundant clones make up approximately 1.5% of the sample. What was sequenced was peripheral blood. These receptors were taken from a woman in her 30s with active or convalescent COVID-19.

The rearrangement links TRBV21-1 to TRBJ2-7; TRBD1 reflects the table's D call only, with no check against the DNA. TRBV21-1 is designated a pseudogene. This CDR3 contains 14 residues. In DNA form, the CDR3 reads TGTGCCAGCCCAAGGAAAGACAGGGCTGAAGAGCAGTACTTC. It specifies CASPRKDRAEEQYF.

The chain couples TRBV29-1 to TRBJ1-2, with D possibly TRBD1 on 6 matching bases. Germline-derived CDR1 and CDR2 are SQVTM and ANQGSEA. V was trimmed by 6 bases and J by 2 bases, leaving 13 bases between them. This CDR3 spans 13 amino acids. The CDR3, as DNA: TGCAGCGTGGGCCGGACAGCAAACTATGGCTACACCTTC. Its protein is CSVGRTANYGYTF. Supplemented by reference TRBV29-1 and TRBJ1-2, the full variable domain reads SAVISQKPSRDICQRGTSLTIQCQVDSQVTMMFWYRQQPGQSLTLIATANQGSEATYESGFVIDKFPISRPNLTFSTLTVSNMSPEDSSIYLCSVGRTANYGYTFGSGTRLTVV.